This passage covers 14 T cell receptor beta chains from one sample sequenced in a study of blood T cell repertoires in COVID-19. Profiling relied on immunoSEQ multiplex PCR, and the TCRdb table lists in-frame clones only, not all of them. The sample holds about 270,000 clones, more than 75% seen once. Input material: PBMCs or T cells enriched from blood (not recorded which). Receptor source: a woman aged 55-69 years in a cohort exposed to, infected with or recovered from COVID-19 (not recorded which).

The V and J genes are TRBV19 and TRBJ1-1; 9 bases line up with TRBD1. This CDR3 region has 13 residues. CDR1 and CDR2 (germline): LNHDA, SQIVND (reference sequence). Germline trimming cut 4 bases from V and 11 bases from J; bases unmatched to any gene: 8. Here the CDR3 reads CASSRSVDRGAFF. The CDR3 DNA follows: TGTGCCAGTAGTAGGTCCGTGGACAGGGGCGCTTTCTTT.

The rearrangement uses TRBV11-2 and TRBJ2-5; 7 bases fit TRBD2. Germline CDR1 is SGHAT and CDR2 is FQNNGV. The CDR3 has 15 residues. After removal of 5 bases from V and 3 bases from J, the junction contained 9 bases not matched to a gene. CDR3 amino acids: CASSHGVRGEETQYF. CDR3 sequence (DNA): TGTGCCAGCAGCCACGGTGTACGGGGGGAAGAGACCCAGTACTTC.

The J gene is TRBJ2-2, the V gene TRBV19; D gene uncertain. The germline gives CDR1 LNHDA, CDR2 SQIVND (reference sequence). This CDR3 contains 15 residues. The ends were cut back, 9 bases at V and 2 bases at J, with 16 bases in the middle. The CDR3 spells CASKPSGTNTGELFF. CDR3 DNA sequence: TGTGCCAGCAAACCATCGGGTACCAACACCGGGGAGCTGTTTTTT.

This clone was found once. The chain joins TRBV10-3 to TRBJ2-1; 7 nucleotides agree with TRBD2. After removal of 6 bases from V and 8 bases from J, the junction contained 10 bases not matched to a gene. Germline CDR1 ENHRY, CDR2 SYGVKD. CDR3 length: 14 amino acids. The CDR3 here is CAISLGRAGDEQFF. The CDR3 nucleotides read TGTGCCATCAGCTTGGGGAGGGCCGGCGATGAGCAGTTCTTC.

The rearrangement uses TRBV7-3 and TRBJ2-1; unclear D gene. Germline-derived CDR1 and CDR2 are SGHTA and FQGTGA. Deletions cut 4 bases from V and 4 bases from J, with 8 bases between. The length of the CDR3 is 13 residues. The CDR3 sequence is CASSSSYYNEQFF. The CDR3 DNA reads TGTGCCAGCAGCTCATCCTATTACAATGAGCAGTTCTTC.

The chain is built from TRBV18 and TRBJ1-5; 12 bases are shared with TRBD1. Trimming cost V 3 bases and J 3 bases; bases outside gene matches: 12. This CDR3 contains 19 residues. CDR1 is KGHSH and CDR2 is LQKENI in the germline V gene. The CDR3 is CASSPSGTGGARFNQPQHF. The CDR3 DNA is TGTGCCAGCTCACCTTCCGGGACAGGGGGCGCCCGATTCAATCAGCCCCAGCATTTT.

The chain has TRBV6-5 and TRBJ1-5, with D maybe TRBD1 (5 bases). V was shortened by 4 bases and J by 1 base, with 8 bases between the two germline ends. The germline V gene encodes CDR1 MNHEY and CDR2 SVGAGI. CDR3 size: 14 residues. The CDR3 protein is CASSSGGSNQPQHF. CDR3 bases: TGTGCCAGCAGTTCGGGGGGAAGCAATCAGCCCCAGCATTTT.

The chain is built from TRBV3-1 (or the pseudogene TRBV3-2) and TRBJ2-1, with 8 bases identical to TRBD2. The CDR3 spans 15 residues. Losses at the gene ends were 1 base for V and 7 bases for J; bases not matched to a gene: 6. In germline, CDR1 is LGHDT, CDR2 YNNKEL (reference sequence). The CDR3 bases are TGTGCCAGCAGCCAAGGGGATAGCGGGAAAAATGAGCAGTTCTTC. Protein product: CASSQGDSGKNEQFF.

This chain uses TRBV5-6 with TRBJ2-1; tentatively, D is TRBD2 (6 bases). The V and J ends lost 2 bases and 7 bases respectively, with 13 bases between them. The CDR3 spans 14 residues. The germline V gene has CDR1 SGHDT and CDR2 YYEEEE. The CDR3 sequence is CASSLTGDGNEQFF. In nucleotides, the CDR3 is TGTGCCAGCAGCTTAACGGGGGACGGGAATGAGCAGTTCTTC.

The chain combines TRBV7-8 with TRBJ1-2; 10 bases match TRBD1. This CDR3 is 17 amino acids long. Germline V gene data show CDR1 as SGHVS and CDR2 as FQNEAQ. Germline trimming cut 2 bases from V and 6 bases from J; bases unmatched to any gene: 12. The CDR3 loop reads CASSLSEKGTGEDGYTF. The CDR3, as DNA: TGTGCCAGCAGCTTATCGGAAAAGGGGACAGGGGAGGATGGCTACACCTTC.

The V call is TRBV2, the J call TRBJ1-6; 8 bases map to TRBD1. This CDR3 is 15 amino acids long. The V gene's germline CDR1 is SNHLY and CDR2 FYNNEI. J gave up 8 bases and V 7 bases, and 10 bases lay outside the gene matches. CDR3 coding DNA: TGTGCCAGCACTAGACCACAGGGGGACCATTCACCCCTCCACTTT. Translating it yields CASTRPQGDHSPLHF.

This clone was observed a few times. This same CDR3 is encoded by further DNA sequences in the sample. This sequence joins TRBV27 and TRBJ2-7; 11 bases match TRBD2. J gave up 2 bases and V 6 bases, and 6 bases lay outside the gene matches. The CDR3 has 15 amino acids. Germline loops: CDR1 MNHEY, CDR2 SMNVEV (reference sequence). The CDR3 spells CASSYGTSGTYEQYF. The CDR3 DNA sequence: TGTGCCAGCAGCTACGGGACTAGCGGTACCTACGAGCAGTACTTC.

V usage is TRBV30 and J usage is TRBJ2-7, with TRBD1 matching over 10 bases. The CDR3 extends over 15 amino acids. V lost 0 bases to trimming and J lost 3 bases; unmatched junction nucleotides: 5. Germline V CDR1 and CDR2: GTSNPN, SVGIG (reference sequence). The CDR3 nucleotides read TGTGCCTGGAGTGTAGGACAGGGGGTTCTCTACGAGCAGTACTTC. Translated, it gives CAWSVGQGVLYEQYF.

The rearrangement uses TRBV9 and TRBJ1-4; D not certain. The V and J ends lost 3 bases and 5 bases respectively, with 17 bases between them. The CDR3 sequence is 16 residues long. Germline values: CDR1 SGDLS, CDR2 YYNGEE. CDR3 in amino acids: CASSAHRDQGNEKLFF. The CDR3 coding sequence is TGTGCCAGCAGCGCACACCGGGATCAAGGAAATGAAAAACTGTTTTTT.